This T cell receptor beta chain derives from a study of graft-versus-host responses after intestinal transplantation. Libraries were prepared by immunoSEQ multiplex PCR; TCRdb keeps only in-frame clonotypes and omits some of them. The sample records tens of thousands of clones, about 89% being singletons. Processed graft tissue released its intraepithelial and lamina propria lymphocytes. Study observations and caveats: GvH clones detected in recipient marrow included some appearing first in ileum or blood. Graft-donor T cell macrochimerism in patients accompanied high graft-versus-host to host-versus-graft clonal ratios in allografts.

The CDR3 has 14 residues. Germline loops: CDR1 SQVTM, CDR2 ANQGSEA. Trimming took 1 base from V and 2 from J, leaving 11 bases between them. About this clone: Its antigen is currently unknown.

This chain joins TRBV29-1 and TRBJ2-5; unclear D gene. Source: ileum tissue, taken roughly 390 days after transplant. The origin of this receptor is a human patient who received an intestinal transplant, so some T cells may come from the graft donor. The CDR3, as DNA: TGCAGCGTTGAAGTTGGGCTAGAGCAAGAGACCCAGTACTTC. This gives the protein CSVEVGLEQETQYF.